Included here is one TCR beta chain sequence, with context. Its antigen is unknown. One end of the junction varies from germline; a read error may be responsible. This specimen includes other DNA sequences encoding the same CDR3. The sample comes from a study of shared clonotypes between healthy human individuals (dated by TCRdb to the early 2020s). In the study overall: The cohort included a few men and two women between 18 and 49 years of age. Per donor, three plates each were used for CD4 naive and CD4 memory, two for CD8 naive, and one for CD8 memory. To estimate repertoire size and how much clonotypes are shared between individuals, the study performed deep sequencing of blood TCR repertoires from roughly five healthy adults. Libraries were prepared and TCR repertoires were sequenced by different laboratories using diverse techniques, in order to increase sequencing depth and limit assay-specific biases. Each donor's leukapheresis produced roughly between about 0.9 and 9.5 billion PBMCs.

Using the deep immunoSEQ assay, TCR CDR3 regions were amplified from genomic DNA by multiplex PCR. For each cell subset, the extracted genomic DNA was distributed evenly across all wells of several immunoSEQ 96-well plates, and each plate served as one replicate. For sorted subsets, roughly 200 ng genomic DNA, equal to tens of thousands of T cell genomes, was loaded into each replicate PCR. Purified libraries were quantified with a Qubit 3.0 fluorometer, sized on a Bioanalyzer 2100, and re-quantified with the KAPA Library Quantification kit. Each immunoSEQ 96-well plate was sequenced on its own single-read 150-cycle Illumina NextSeq 550 flow cell. Per the original workflow: Because the immunoSEQ output included only junctional sequences and no quality scores, the filtering could not be the same as the filtering used for full-length reads. Sequences were annotated with PyIR, a Python wrapper for IgBLAST v1.9, and V/J genes and CDR3 were assigned using IMGT germline references. Reads were removed for weak V/J assignments (E-value above 1e-6), missing CDR3, stop codons, out-of-frame junctions, or ambiguous translated residues. V3J clonotypes were defined by identical inferred V gene, J gene, and CDR3 amino acid sequence. The percentage overlap between two repertoires was calculated by dividing the number of shared unique clonotypes by the size of the smaller repertoire. Repertoire richness was assessed with RTK rarefaction, the Chao1 estimator, and Recon v2.1 estimates of unobserved clonotypes. OLGA was used to compute generation probabilities for all TCRbeta clonotypes that the gDNA method yielded from four donors. What TCRdb holds here is the immuneACCESS table cut down to in-frame rearrangements. Part of the clones is not present; checked against another copy, under half of the missing clones reflect an unresolved V gene, and the others are unexplained. V, J and clone size were drawn from that table, and D and trimming were deduced from the DNA. The sample table holds 1.6 million or so clones, of which more than 95% were seen once. Clones ranked in the top ten supply 0.95% to 1.5% of the sample.

Inclusive of the bounding cysteine and phenylalanine, the CDR3 is 15 residues long. Of the read, only the CDR3 DNA is kept; its 45 bases are in frame from base 1. Reading the germline V gene (reference sequence) gives CDR1 SEHNR and CDR2 FQNEAQ. Overall study results and their limits: Higher generation probabilities were observed for clonotypes shared by all four sorted-subset donors than for non-shared clonotypes. Incomplete sequencing was indicated by rarefaction of sorted-subset datasets, despite the large sequencing depth. Across a handful of donors, about 5.2% of naive CD4, 3% to 4% of naive CD8, roughly 2.2% of memory CD4, and 0.4% of memory CD8 clonotypes were shared. Naive subsets generally had larger estimated clonotype richness than memory subsets. Pairwise subsampling led to the expectation that sequencing depth would affect the degree of clonotype sharing among donors. The small number of donors limited the genetic and exposure-history diversity represented. Sampling was restricted to blood, and TCR repertoires in tissues likely differ from the TCR repertoires found in blood.

The donors were healthy, HIV-negative adults with no recently reported acute infections or vaccinations. Every donor was a Caucasian adult living in Nashville, Tennessee, USA. CD4+ T cells were enriched by magnetic negative selection, after which naive cells were positively selected on CD45RA and the negative fraction was taken as the memory subset. Blood was collected by leukapheresis, and PBMCs were isolated by Ficoll-Histopaque density gradient centrifugation and then cryopreserved in liquid nitrogen vapor phase. Analytical flow cytometry was used to check the purity and quantity of every magnetically sorted T cell population. Genomic DNA was isolated from each sorted fraction and quantified by UV absorbance on a Nanodrop 2000c.

The sequenced material came from naive CD4+ T cells sorted from blood. The cell subset or site label corresponds to: CD45RA+ positively selected. The TCR sequence derives from a young man in good health. The V gene is TRBV7-9 and the J gene is TRBJ2-7, with 13 middle bases fitting TRBD2. The CDR3 in this case is CASSRTSGRAYEQYF. Read as DNA, the sequence is TGTGCCAGCAGCAGAACTAGCGGGAGGGCCTATGAGCAGTACTTC.